The clone carrying this T cell receptor beta chain was seen only a few times. Antigen: not known. Expressed TCRB transcripts were sequenced because the isolated RNA had all been reverse transcribed beforehand. Some 4 million reads on average were seen across naive, central memory and regulatory T cell samples. Assay used: immunoSEQ multiplex PCR; TCRdb lists only in-frame clones, some missing. The data hold about 140,000 clones, with about 9.7% observed a single time. This entry comes from a study of beta chain features in type 1 diabetes. Study conclusions and caveats: cDNA sequencing could over-represent cells with high TCR expression. Sampled from patients, naive, central memory and Treg TCRB repertoires appeared more similar than those sampled from healthy donors.

Trimming took 0 bases from V and 8 from J; bases not matched to a gene: 6. This CDR3 is built from 14 residues. Germline V gene lookup returns CDR1 SGHRS and CDR2 YFSETQ. Cells sorted by CD45RO/CCR7/CD25/CD127/CD95/CD27 comprised CD4+ naive, central memory, regulatory and stem cell-like memory cells. The chain carries TRBV5-1 and TRBJ2-3; TRBD2 matches at 7 bases. The clonotype originates from a woman aged 40 to 55 in good health. The sample taken for sequencing was central memory CD4+ T cells from blood. The CDR3 loop is CASSLEVTGGTQYF. The DNA of the CDR3 is TGCGCCAGCAGCTTGGAGGTCACGGGGGGTACGCAGTATTTT.